Sequencing of this T cell receptor (beta chain) was carried out in a study of T cell repertoires in cytomegalovirus infection. In the study overall: In public TCR beta signatures, there were indications of both CMV infection and matching HLA type. Study-wide findings and caveats: Based on cumulative public TCR beta family frequency, carriers of CMV plus the relevant HLA were identified. The response measured ex vivo was dominated by TCR beta clonotypes (HLA-C-restricted and CMV-specific).

A single record per CDR3 protein comes from TCRdb applying MiXCR to the reads. The profile covers some 590,000 distinct CDR3 sequences, with 40% appearing a single time and about 46% taken by the ten largest. In germline, CDR1 is DFQATT, CDR2 SNEGSKA (reference sequence). The CDR3 spans 15 residues. V shed 4 bases and J shed 0 bases, with 15 bases lying between them. Remarks on this clonotype: As yet, its antigen is unknown.

This TCR came from a human donor in good health (CMV status not recorded). Some clones in this sample may be carry-over from other donors' samples. The chain couples TRBV20-1 to TRBJ1-1; D remains ambiguous. The input for sequencing was cultured PBMCs, taken from culture after CMV antigen stimulation. The CDR3 nucleotides are TGCAGTGCTAAGCGGCGGGGAAGGGTGAACACTGAAGCTTTCTTT. It encodes CSAKRRGRVNTEAFF.